This TCR beta chain was sequenced during a study of cytomegalovirus exposure and HLA in healthy donors. Study-level findings and limits: TCR beta V- and J-gene trimming, according to a later analysis, was linked to a missense DCLRE1C variant. CMV antigen specificity of a few CMV-associated chains was confirmed in vitro. There were some 150 TCR beta chains listed as cytomegalovirus-associated.

For this clone: Its antigen remains unidentified.

PCR used 60 Vbeta primers and 13 Jbeta primers. In the source study's methods: The count from a later analysis was 70 million to 85 million unique TCR beta chains, 9.5 million to 13 million of them shared. Generated by immunoSEQ multiplex PCR, the TCRdb table keeps only in-frame clones and is missing some. V and J calls and clone size are as listed in that table; D and trimming were resolved from the DNA. The sample has around 150,000 clones; under 85% are singletons. The sequence derives from a woman between 25 and 40 years old in good health and CMV-seronegative. The sample taken for sequencing was PBMCs.

The CDR3 coding sequence is TGCGCCAGCAGCTTGTACACAGGCGAAAATTCACCCCTCCACTTT. It encodes CASSLYTGENSPLHF. The chain couples TRBV5-1 to TRBJ1-6; D perhaps matches TRBD1 (5 bases). The germline V and J ends were trimmed by 1 base and 7 bases, with 12 bases remaining between them. Germline V lookup: CDR1 SGHRS, CDR2 YFSETQ. The CDR3 loop spans 15 amino acids.